Presented here are 17 T cell receptor beta chains from one specimen sequenced in a study of T cell responses to AZD1222 COVID-19 vaccine. Produced via immunoSEQ multiplex PCR; TCRdb's table is partial and in-frame only. The repertoire has about 120,000 clones, approximately 90% of them found once; the top ten carry 14%. The sample here was peripheral blood, taken on day 0 of AZD1222 vaccination. Receptors were obtained from an adult in good health.

This chain links TRBV4-1 with TRBJ2-1; possible D gene TRBD2, 5 bases. The CDR3 extends over 19 amino acids. The V end was cut by 0 bases, the J end by 0 bases, with 18 bases between. Germline V gives CDR1 MGHRA, CDR2 YSYEKL. In nucleotides, the CDR3 is TGCGCCAGCAGCCAAGACACCCCCCCTCGGGGTAGCTCCTACAATGAGCAGTTCTTC. The encoded protein is CASSQDTPPRGSSYNEQFF.

The J gene is TRBJ1-1, the V gene TRBV5-1, with 9 nucleotides matching TRBD1. The V gene end was trimmed by 6 bases and the J gene end by 0 bases; junction bases not matched to a gene: 9. Germline V gene lookup returns CDR1 SGHRS and CDR2 YFSETQ. The CDR3 sequence is 16 residues long. CDR3 bases: TGCGCCAGCAAAGGGACAGGGTCGGATATGAACACTGAAGCTTTCTTT. Protein product: CASKGTGSDMNTEAFF.

The chain employs TRBV2 and TRBJ2-5; TRBD2 is a possible D gene (5 bases). Germline V gene data show CDR1 as SNHLY and CDR2 as FYNNEI. The CDR3 is 16 residues long. V was trimmed by 6 bases and J by 2 bases, leaving 19 bases between them. DNA for the CDR3: TGTGCCAGCAGCCCCTTGTTGTTGCGGGTTCAAGAGACCCAGTACTTC. Protein: CASSPLLLRVQETQYF. Full variable domain (remainder filled in from reference TRBV2 and TRBJ2-5): EPEVTQTPSHQVTQMGQEVILRCVPISNHLYFYWYRQILGQKVEFLVSFYNNEISEKSEIFDDQFSVERPDGSNFTLKIRSTKLEDSAMYFCASSPLLLRVQETQYFGPGTRLLVL.

This chain uses TRBV7-2 with TRBJ1-1; D uncertain. This CDR3 comprises 13 residues. V lost 1 base and J 1 base, leaving 4 bases between the germline ends. The germline V gene encodes CDR1 SGHTA and CDR2 FQGNSA. CDR3 loop: CASSLVGNTEAFF. The CDR3 DNA reads as TGTGCCAGCAGCTTAGTAGGGAACACTGAAGCTTTCTTT. The full variable domain, rest sourced from reference TRBV7-2 and TRBJ1-1, is GAGVSQSPSNKVTEKGKDVELRCDPISGHTALYWYRQSLGQGLEFLIYFQGNSAPDKSGLPSDRFSAERTGGSVSTLTIQRTQQEDSAVYLCASSLVGNTEAFFGQGTRLTVV.

The rearrangement links TRBV21-1 to TRBJ1-5; the tabulated D call, TRBD1, remains unverified against the DNA. TRBV21-1 is shown as a pseudogene. The CDR3 consists of 15 residues. This CDR3 reads CASSPGQAQNQPQHF. In DNA form, the CDR3 reads TGTGCCAGCAGCCCCGGACAGGCGCAAAATCAGCCCCAGCATTTT.

The CDR3 bases are TGCGCCAGCAGCCAAGAACACGGACGTTACTACGAGCAGTACTTC. Translating it yields CASSQEHGRYYEQYF. This chain uses TRBV4-3 with TRBJ2-7; D is unresolved. V was trimmed by 0 bases and J by 3 bases, leaving 12 bases between them. CDR1 and CDR2 (germline): LGHNA, YSLEER. The CDR3 extends over 15 amino acids.

V gene TRBV7-9 combines with J gene TRBJ1-2; D unresolved. Germline V lookup: CDR1 SEHNR, CDR2 FQNEAQ (reference sequence). This CDR3 is 15 amino acids long. Trimming took off 1 base at V and 4 bases at J, with 13 bases between the two ends. The CDR3 region is CASSLDGGVVYGYTF. The CDR3 DNA reads TGTGCCAGCAGCTTAGATGGCGGCGTGGTCTATGGCTACACCTTC.

V usage is TRBV5-1 and J usage is TRBJ1-6; D is possibly TRBD1 (5 bases). Germline V gene sequence: CDR1 SGHRS, CDR2 YFSETQ. V lost 1 base and J lost 7, with 15 bases in between. The CDR3 totals 16 residues. The CDR3 bases are TGCGCCAGCAGCTTGAGGCGGGAATCAGGGAATTCACCCCTCCACTTT. Translating it yields CASSLRRESGNSPLHF.

This chain connects TRBV5-1 to TRBJ1-4; TRBD1 agrees at 7 bases. The germline gives CDR1 SGHRS, CDR2 YFSETQ. The CDR3 is 14 residues long. Unmatched junction bases numbered 1, after V lost 0 bases and J lost 5 bases. CDR3 region: CASSLAGGNEKLFF. CDR3 bases: TGCGCCAGCAGCTTGGCAGGGGGGAATGAAAAACTGTTTTTT. Supplemented by reference TRBV5-1 and TRBJ1-4, the full variable domain reads KAGVTQTPRYLIKTRGQQVTLSCSPISGHRSVSWYQQTPGQGLQFLFEYFSETQRNKGNFPGRFSGRQFSNSRSEMNVSTLELGDSALYLCASSLAGGNEKLFFGSGTQLSVL.

The V call is TRBV4-1, the J call TRBJ1-2; 7 bases agree with TRBD1. The CDR3 extends over 14 amino acids. Germline-derived CDR1 and CDR2 are MGHRA and YSYEKL. With 4 bases clipped from V and 4 bases from J, the junction kept 6 bases outside the gene matches. In DNA, the CDR3 is TGCGCCAGCAGCCCGCTGGACAGGAGCTATGGCTACACCTTC. As protein: CASSPLDRSYGYTF.

A single count supports this clone. The chain links TRBV7-9 to TRBJ2-3; D is possibly TRBD1 (6 bases). Deletions cut 4 bases from V and 0 bases from J, with 17 bases between. CDR3 length: 17 amino acids. Germline V gene sequence: CDR1 SEHNR, CDR2 FQNEAQ (reference sequence). This chain's CDR3 is CASSSQTGGLSTDTQYF. The CDR3 bases are TGTGCCAGCAGCTCCCAGACAGGAGGCCTAAGCACAGATACGCAGTATTTT.

This chain uses TRBV6-5 with TRBJ1-2; a weak D match, TRBD1 (5 bases). V gave up 6 bases and J gave up 7 bases, with 18 bases separating them. Looked up from germline, CDR1 is MNHEY and CDR2 is SVGAGI. The CDR3 runs to 14 residues. CDR3 sequence reads: CASRYTSVRGGYTF. The CDR3 region has the DNA TGTGCCAGCAGGTATACGAGCGTGAGGGGTGGCTACACCTTC.

V is TRBV3-1 (or the pseudogene TRBV3-2) and J is TRBJ2-7; D is unresolved. CDR3 size: 13 residues. The germline gives CDR1 LGHDT, CDR2 YNNKEL (reference sequence). V lost 0 bases to trimming and J lost 3 bases, with 6 bases between them. The CDR3 DNA is TGTGCCAGCAGCCAAGATTGGGGCTACGAGCAGTACTTC. It specifies CASSQDWGYEQYF.

This chain connects TRBV28 to TRBJ2-1; D is unresolved. Germline V CDR1 and CDR2: MDHEN, SYDVKM. The germline V and J ends were trimmed by 7 bases and 12 bases, with 13 bases remaining between them. This CDR3 has 11 residues. CDR3 sequence reads: CASISRQSQFF. The CDR3 DNA is TGTGCCAGCATAAGTCGCCAGTCGCAGTTCTTC.

This chain connects TRBV3-1 (or the pseudogene TRBV3-2) to TRBJ2-4, with no clear D. Trimming stripped 0 bases from V and 13 bases from J, with 10 bases between. From germline, CDR1 is LGHDT and CDR2 YNNKEL (reference sequence). The CDR3 length is 12 residues. The CDR3 coding sequence is TGTGCCAGCAGCCAAGATGCCTTTACGCAGTACTTC. Its protein is CASSQDAFTQYF.

V gene TRBV6-5 combines with J gene TRBJ1-2; D unresolved. The germline V and J ends were trimmed by 0 bases and 8 bases, with 13 bases remaining between them. CDR1 and CDR2 from the germline V gene are MNHEY and SVGAGI. The CDR3 length is 14 residues. CDR3 loop: CASSYSPTAGGYTF. The CDR3 DNA reads as TGTGCCAGCAGTTACTCGCCTACGGCGGGAGGCTACACCTTC.

This chain connects TRBV19 to TRBJ1-1; TRBD1 matches at 7 bases. The ends lost 4 bases at V and 6 bases at J; junction bases unmatched: 8. Germline loops: CDR1 LNHDA, CDR2 SQIVND (reference sequence). The CDR3 has 14 residues. CDR3 in amino acids: CASSTYRGRAEAFF. CDR3 sequence (DNA): TGTGCCAGTAGTACATACAGGGGTCGGGCTGAAGCTTTCTTT. The full variable domain, with the rest looked up from reference TRBV19 and TRBJ1-1, is DGGITQSPKYLFRKEGQNVTLSCEQNLNHDAMYWYRQDPGQGLRLIYYSQIVNDFQKGDIAEGYSVSREKKESFPLTVTSAQKNPTAFYLCASSTYRGRAEAFFGQGTRLTVV.